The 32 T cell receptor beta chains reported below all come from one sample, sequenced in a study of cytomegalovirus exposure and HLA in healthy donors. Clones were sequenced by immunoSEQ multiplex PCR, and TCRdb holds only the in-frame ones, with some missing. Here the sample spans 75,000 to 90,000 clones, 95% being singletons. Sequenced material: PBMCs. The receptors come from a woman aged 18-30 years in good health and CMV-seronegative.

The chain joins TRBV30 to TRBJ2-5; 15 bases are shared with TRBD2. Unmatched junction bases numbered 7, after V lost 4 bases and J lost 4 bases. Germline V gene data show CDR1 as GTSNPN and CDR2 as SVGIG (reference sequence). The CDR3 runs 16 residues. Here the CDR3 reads CAWTPGLAGGGETQYF. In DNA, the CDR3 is TGTGCCTGGACCCCAGGACTAGCGGGGGGGGGAGAGACCCAGTACTTC.

CDR3 amino acids: CASSLDRRDGYTF. CDR3 DNA sequence: TGTGCCAGTAGTCTGGACAGAAGGGACGGCTACACCTTC. The gene calls are TRBV19 and TRBJ1-2; D is possibly TRBD1 (6 bases). This CDR3 comprises 13 residues. V was pared by 5 bases and J by 8 bases, with 15 bases between. Germline CDR1 is LNHDA and CDR2 is SQIVND (reference sequence).

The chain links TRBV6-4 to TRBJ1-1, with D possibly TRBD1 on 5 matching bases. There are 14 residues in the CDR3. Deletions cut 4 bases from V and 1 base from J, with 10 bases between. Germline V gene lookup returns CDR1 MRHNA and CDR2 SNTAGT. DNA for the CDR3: TGTGCCAGCAGTGCAGGACAAGAGAACACTGAAGCTTTCTTT. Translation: CASSAGQENTEAFF.

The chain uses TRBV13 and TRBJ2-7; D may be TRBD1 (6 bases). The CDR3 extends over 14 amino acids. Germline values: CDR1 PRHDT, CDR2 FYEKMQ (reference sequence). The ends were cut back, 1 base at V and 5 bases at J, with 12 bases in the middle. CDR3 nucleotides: TGTGCCAGCAGCTTAGCACAGGGAGACGACGAGCAGTACTTC. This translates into CASSLAQGDDEQYF.

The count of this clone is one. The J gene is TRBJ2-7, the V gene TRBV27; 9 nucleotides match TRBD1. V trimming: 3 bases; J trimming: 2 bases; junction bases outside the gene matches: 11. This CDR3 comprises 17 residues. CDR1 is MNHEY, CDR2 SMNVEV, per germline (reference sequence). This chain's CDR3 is CASSFFNRQGEAYEQYF. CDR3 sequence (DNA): TGTGCCAGCAGTTTCTTCAACCGACAGGGGGAGGCCTACGAGCAGTACTTC.

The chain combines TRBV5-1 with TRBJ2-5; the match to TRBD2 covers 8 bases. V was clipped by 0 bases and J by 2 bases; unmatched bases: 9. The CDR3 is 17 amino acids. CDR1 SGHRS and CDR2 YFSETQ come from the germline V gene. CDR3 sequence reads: CASSLGPGGGGQETQYF. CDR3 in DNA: TGCGCCAGCAGCTTGGGACCCGGGGGGGGAGGGCAAGAGACCCAGTACTTC.

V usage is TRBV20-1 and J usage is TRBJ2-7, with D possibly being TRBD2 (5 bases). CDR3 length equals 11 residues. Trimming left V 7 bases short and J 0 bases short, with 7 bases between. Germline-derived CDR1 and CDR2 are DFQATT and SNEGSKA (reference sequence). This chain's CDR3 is CSGGRSYEQYF. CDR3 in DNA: TGCAGTGGCGGGCGCTCCTACGAGCAGTACTTC.

CDR3 DNA sequence: TGTGCCAGCAGCTCCCAAGCGGGTGGGGACCAGCCCCAGCATTTT. Protein: CASSSQAGGDQPQHF. The rearrangement joins TRBV7-2 to TRBJ1-5, with a tentative D call TRBD1 (5 bases). This CDR3 spans 15 amino acids. V was trimmed by 4 bases and J by 7 bases, leaving 17 bases between them. The germline gives CDR1 SGHTA, CDR2 FQGNSA.

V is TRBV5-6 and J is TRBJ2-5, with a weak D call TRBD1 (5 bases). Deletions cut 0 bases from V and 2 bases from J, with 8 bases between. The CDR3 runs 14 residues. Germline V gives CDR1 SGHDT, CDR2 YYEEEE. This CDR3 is CASSLGQQQETQYF. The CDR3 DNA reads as TGTGCCAGCAGCTTGGGACAGCAACAAGAGACCCAGTACTTC.

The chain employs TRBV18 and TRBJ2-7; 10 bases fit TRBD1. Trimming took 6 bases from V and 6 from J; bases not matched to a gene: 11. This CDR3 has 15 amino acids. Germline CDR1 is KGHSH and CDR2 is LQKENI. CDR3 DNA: TGTGCCAGCTCGCCTACGACAGGGGGCGAGGGCGAGCAGTACTTC. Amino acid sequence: CASSPTTGGEGEQYF.

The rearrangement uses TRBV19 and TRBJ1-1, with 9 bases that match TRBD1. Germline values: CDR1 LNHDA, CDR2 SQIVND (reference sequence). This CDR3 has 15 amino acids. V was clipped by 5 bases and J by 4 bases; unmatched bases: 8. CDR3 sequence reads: CASSSQGARGTEAFF. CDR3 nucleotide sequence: TGTGCCAGTAGTTCACAGGGGGCGCGAGGCACTGAAGCTTTCTTT.

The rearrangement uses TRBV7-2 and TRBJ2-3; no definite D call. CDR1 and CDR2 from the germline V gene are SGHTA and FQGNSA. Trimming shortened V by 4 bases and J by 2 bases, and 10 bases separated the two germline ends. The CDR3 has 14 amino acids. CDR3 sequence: CASSSVISTDTQYF. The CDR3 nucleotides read TGTGCCAGCAGCTCGGTCATCTCCACAGATACGCAGTATTTT. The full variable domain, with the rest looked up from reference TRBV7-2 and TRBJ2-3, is GAGVSQSPSNKVTEKGKDVELRCDPISGHTALYWYRQSLGQGLEFLIYFQGNSAPDKSGLPSDRFSAERTGGSVSTLTIQRTQQEDSAVYLCASSSVISTDTQYFGPGTRLTVL.

CDR3 residues: CATSREGGHGVEAFF. As DNA, the CDR3 is TGTGCCACCAGCAGAGAAGGGGGCCACGGGGTCGAAGCTTTCTTT. The chain links TRBV15 to TRBJ1-1; 7 bases fit TRBD1. The CDR3 spans 15 residues. From germline, CDR1 is LNHNV and CDR2 YYDKDF (reference sequence). The J segment lost 8 bases and the V segment lost 0 bases, leaving 9 bases of the junction unmatched. Looking up the rest from reference TRBV15 and TRBJ1-1 gives the full variable domain: DAMVIQNPRYQVTQFGKPVTLSCSQTLNHNVMYWYQQKSSQAPKLLFHYYDKDFNNEADTPDNFQSRRPNTSFCFLDIRSPGLGDTAMYLCATSREGGHGVEAFFGQGTRLTVV.

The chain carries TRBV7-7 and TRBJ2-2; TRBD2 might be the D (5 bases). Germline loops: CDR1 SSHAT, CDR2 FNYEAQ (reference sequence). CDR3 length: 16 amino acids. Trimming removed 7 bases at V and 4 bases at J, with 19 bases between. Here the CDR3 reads CASKRDGNVGTGELFF. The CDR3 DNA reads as TGTGCCAGCAAGAGGGATGGTAACGTTGGCACCGGGGAGCTGTTTTTT. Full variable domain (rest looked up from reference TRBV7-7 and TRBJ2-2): GAGVSQSPRYKVTKRGQDVTLRCDPISSHATLYWYQQALGQGPEFLTYFNYEAQPDKSGLPSDRFSAERPEGSISTLTIQRTEQRDSAMYRCASKRDGNVGTGELFFGEGSRLTVL.

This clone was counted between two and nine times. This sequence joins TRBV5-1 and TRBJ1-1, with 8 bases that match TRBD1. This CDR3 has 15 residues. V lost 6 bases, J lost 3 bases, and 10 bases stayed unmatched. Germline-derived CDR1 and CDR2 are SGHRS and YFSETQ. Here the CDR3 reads CASNLQGAVDTEAFF. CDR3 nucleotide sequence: TGCGCCAGCAATTTGCAGGGGGCGGTGGACACTGAAGCTTTCTTT.

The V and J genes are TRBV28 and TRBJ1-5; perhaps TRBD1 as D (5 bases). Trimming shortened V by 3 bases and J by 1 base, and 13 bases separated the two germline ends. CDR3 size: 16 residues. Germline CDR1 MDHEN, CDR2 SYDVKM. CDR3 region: CASSFQGMGSNQPQHF. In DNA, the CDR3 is TGTGCCAGCAGTTTTCAGGGTATGGGGAGCAATCAGCCCCAGCATTTT. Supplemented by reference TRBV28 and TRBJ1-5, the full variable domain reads DVKVTQSSRYLVKRTGEKVFLECVQDMDHENMFWYRQDPGLGLRLIYFSYDVKMKEKGDIPEGYSVSREKKERFSLILESASTNQTSMYLCASSFQGMGSNQPQHFGDGTRLSIL.

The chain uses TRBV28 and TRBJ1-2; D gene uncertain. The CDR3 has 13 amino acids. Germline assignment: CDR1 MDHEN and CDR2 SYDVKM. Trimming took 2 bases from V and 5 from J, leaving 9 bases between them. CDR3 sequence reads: CASSLGPIYGYTF. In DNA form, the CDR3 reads TGTGCCAGCAGTTTAGGGCCTATTTATGGCTACACCTTC.

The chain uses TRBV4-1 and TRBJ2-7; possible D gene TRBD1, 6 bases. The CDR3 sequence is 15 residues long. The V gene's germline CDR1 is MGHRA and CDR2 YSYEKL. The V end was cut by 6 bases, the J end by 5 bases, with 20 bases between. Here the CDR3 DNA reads TGCGCCAGCAGTTACAAGTCTCAGGGGATGGACGAGCAGTACTTC. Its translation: CASSYKSQGMDEQYF.

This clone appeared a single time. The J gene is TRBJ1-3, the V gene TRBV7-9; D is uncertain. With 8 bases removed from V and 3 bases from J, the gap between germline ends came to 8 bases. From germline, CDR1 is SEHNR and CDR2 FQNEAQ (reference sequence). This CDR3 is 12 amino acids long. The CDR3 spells CASRGNGNTIYF. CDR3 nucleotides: TGTGCCAGCCGAGGTAATGGAAACACCATATATTTT.

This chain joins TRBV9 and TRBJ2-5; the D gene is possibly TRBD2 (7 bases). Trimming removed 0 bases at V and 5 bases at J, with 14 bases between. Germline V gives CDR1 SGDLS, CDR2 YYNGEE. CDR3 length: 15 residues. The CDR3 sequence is CASSVEGGRGETQYF. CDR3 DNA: TGTGCCAGCAGCGTAGAGGGGGGGAGAGGGGAGACCCAGTACTTC. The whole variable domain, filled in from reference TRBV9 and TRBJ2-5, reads DSGVTQTPKHLITATGQRVTLRCSPRSGDLSVYWYQQSLDQGLQFLIQYYNGEERAKGNILERFSAQQFPDLHSELNLSSLELGDSALYFCASSVEGGRGETQYFGPGTRLLVL.

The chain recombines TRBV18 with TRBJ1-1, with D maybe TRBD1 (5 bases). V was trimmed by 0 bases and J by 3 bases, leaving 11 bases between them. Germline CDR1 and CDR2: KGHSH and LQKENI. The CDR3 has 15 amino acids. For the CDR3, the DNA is TGTGCCAGCTCACCACCGGCCGGGACTGACACTGAAGCTTTCTTT. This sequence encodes CASSPPAGTDTEAFF.

As DNA, the CDR3 is TGTGCCAGCAGCTCTATAGCGGGAGGGTTGACAGATACGCAGTATTTT. Its translation: CASSSIAGGLTDTQYF. The genes are TRBV7-9 and TRBJ2-3; 11 bases are shared with TRBD2. V shed 4 bases and J 3 bases; nucleotides not matched to a gene: 6. The CDR3 extends over 16 amino acids. Germline loops: CDR1 SEHNR, CDR2 FQNEAQ (reference sequence). Drawing the rest from reference TRBV7-9 and TRBJ2-3, the complete variable domain is DTGVSQNPRHKITKRGQNVTFRCDPISEHNRLYWYRQTLGQGPEFLTYFQNEAQLEKSRLLSDRFSAERPKGSFSTLEIQRTEQGDSAMYLCASSSIAGGLTDTQYFGPGTRLTVL.

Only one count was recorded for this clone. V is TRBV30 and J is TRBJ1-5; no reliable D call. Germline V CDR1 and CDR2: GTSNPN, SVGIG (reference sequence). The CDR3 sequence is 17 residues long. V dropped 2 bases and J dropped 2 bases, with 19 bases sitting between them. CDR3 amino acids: CAWSPNILARGNQPQHF. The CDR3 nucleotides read TGTGCCTGGAGTCCCAACATCTTGGCCCGGGGCAATCAGCCCCAGCATTTT.

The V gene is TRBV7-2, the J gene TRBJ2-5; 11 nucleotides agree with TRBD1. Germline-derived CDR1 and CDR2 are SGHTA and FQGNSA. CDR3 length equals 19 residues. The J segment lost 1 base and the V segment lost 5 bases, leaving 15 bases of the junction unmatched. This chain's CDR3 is CASSQRTGTGGGGQETQYF. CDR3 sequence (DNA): TGTGCCAGCAGCCAACGGACAGGGACAGGGGGTGGAGGCCAAGAGACCCAGTACTTC.

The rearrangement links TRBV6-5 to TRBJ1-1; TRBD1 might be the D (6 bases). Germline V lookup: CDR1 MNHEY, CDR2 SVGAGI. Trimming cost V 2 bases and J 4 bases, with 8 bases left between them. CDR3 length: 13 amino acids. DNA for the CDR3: TGTGCCAGCAGTTACAGGGGGACCACTGAAGCTTTCTTT. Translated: CASSYRGTTEAFF.

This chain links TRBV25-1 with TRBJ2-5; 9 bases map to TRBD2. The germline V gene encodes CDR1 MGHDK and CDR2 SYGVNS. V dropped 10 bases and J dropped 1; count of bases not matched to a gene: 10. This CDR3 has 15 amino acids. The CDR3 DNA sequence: TGTGCCACGTGGCTAGCGGGAAAACTCCAAGAGACCCAGTACTTC. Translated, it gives CATWLAGKLQETQYF.

CDR3 region: CASSFAGLSYEQYF. DNA of the CDR3: TGTGCCAGCAGCTTCGCGGGACTATCCTACGAGCAGTACTTC. The chain carries TRBV11-2 and TRBJ2-7; 7 positions agree with TRBD2. Germline V gene lookup returns CDR1 SGHAT and CDR2 FQNNGV. The junction had 3 bases not matched to a gene; V was cut back by 3 bases and J by 1 base. The CDR3 runs 14 residues. The full variable domain, with the rest looked up from reference TRBV11-2 and TRBJ2-7, is EAGVAQSPRYKIIEKRQSVAFWCNPISGHATLYWYQQILGQGPKLLIQFQNNGVVDDSQLPKDRFSAERLKGVDSTLKIQPAKLEDSAVYLCASSFAGLSYEQYFGPGTRLTVT.

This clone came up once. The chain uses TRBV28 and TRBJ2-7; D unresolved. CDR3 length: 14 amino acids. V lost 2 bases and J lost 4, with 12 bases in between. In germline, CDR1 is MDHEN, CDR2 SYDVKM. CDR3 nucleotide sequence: TGTGCCAGCAGTTTAATCGGCGGAAGATACGAGCAGTACTTC. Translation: CASSLIGGRYEQYF.

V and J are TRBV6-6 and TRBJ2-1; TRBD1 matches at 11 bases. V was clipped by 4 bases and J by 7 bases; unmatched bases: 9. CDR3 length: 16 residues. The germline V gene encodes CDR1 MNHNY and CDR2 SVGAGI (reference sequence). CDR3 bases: TGTGCCAGCAGTTCCACCGTCGGGACAGGGGGGAATGAGCAGTTCTTC. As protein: CASSSTVGTGGNEQFF.

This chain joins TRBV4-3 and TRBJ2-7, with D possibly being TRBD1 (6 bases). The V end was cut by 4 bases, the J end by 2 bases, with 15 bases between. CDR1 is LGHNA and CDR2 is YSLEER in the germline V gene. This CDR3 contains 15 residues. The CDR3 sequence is CASSLTRGFPYEQYF. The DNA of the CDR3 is TGCGCCAGCAGCCTGACAAGGGGGTTTCCCTACGAGCAGTACTTC.

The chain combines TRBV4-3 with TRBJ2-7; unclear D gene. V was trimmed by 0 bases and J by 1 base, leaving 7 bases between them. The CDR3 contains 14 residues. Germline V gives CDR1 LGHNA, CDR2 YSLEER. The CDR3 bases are TGCGCCAGCAGCCAAGATTACGGTTCCTACGAGCAGTACTTC. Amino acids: CASSQDYGSYEQYF.

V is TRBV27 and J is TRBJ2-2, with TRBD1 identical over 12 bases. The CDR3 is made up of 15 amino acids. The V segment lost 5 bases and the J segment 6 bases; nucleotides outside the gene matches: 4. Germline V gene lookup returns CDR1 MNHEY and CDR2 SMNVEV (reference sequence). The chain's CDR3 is CASSRDRGRAGELFF. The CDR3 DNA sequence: TGTGCCAGCAGTCGGGACAGGGGGCGAGCCGGGGAGCTGTTTTTT.